The rows below give T cell receptor beta chains drawn from one sample of a study of cytomegalovirus exposure and HLA in healthy donors. Clones were read by immunoSEQ multiplex PCR, and TCRdb kept only the in-frame ones, dropping some. The sample records 45,000 to 65,000 clones, 93% being singletons. Material: PBMCs. All receptors come from a woman between 18 and 29 years old in good health and CMV-seropositive. The CDR3 runs from the conserved cysteine through the conserved F or W. The D gene is left open where the match is weak. Clone size is not always given. Where it is, it says once, few, many or a class for expanded clones.

>.|TRBV5-1|TRBJ1-6|few
CASSPGWTNSPLHF
TGCGCCAGCAGCCCCGGCTGGACAAATTCACCCCTCCACTTT
>TRBD1|TRBV7-8|TRBJ1-2|.
CASSLGTGTGGRYGYTF
TGTGCCAGCAGCTTAGGAACCGGGACAGGGGGTCGCTATGGCTACACCTTC
>.|TRBV6-5|TRBJ1-2|.
CASSPQTNYGYTF
TGTGCCAGCAGTCCGCAGACTAACTATGGCTACACCTTC
>.|TRBV30|TRBJ2-2|.
CAWTHLRDAGELFF
TGTGCCTGGACTCATCTCAGGGATGCCGGGGAGCTGTTTTTT
>TRBD2|TRBV6-4|TRBJ2-3|.
CASSDGGGSTDTQYF
TGTGCCAGCAGTGACGGCGGGGGAAGCACAGATACGCAGTATTTT
>.|TRBV7-2|TRBJ2-7|once
CASSLAQGTGQYF
TGTGCCAGCAGCTTAGCGCAGGGGACGGGGCAGTACTTC
>.|TRBV29-1|TRBJ1-2|.
CSVEYRVDGYTF
TGCAGCGTTGAGTACAGGGTGGATGGCTACACCTTC
>TRBD1|TRBV5-4|TRBJ2-6|.
CASRGVGQGLSGANVLTF
TGTGCCAGCAGGGGAGTTGGACAGGGCCTATCTGGGGCCAACGTCCTGACTTTC
>.|TRBV19|TRBJ1-5|once
CATAMGLNQPQHF
TGTGCCACCGCCATGGGACTGAATCAGCCCCAGCATTTT
>.|TRBV30|TRBJ1-1|.
CAWSVVRFNTEAFF
TGTGCCTGGAGTGTCGTCCGGTTCAACACTGAAGCTTTCTTT
>.|TRBV4-2|TRBJ2-2|.
CATRRATGELFF
TGTGCCACTAGGCGGGCCACCGGGGAGCTGTTTTTT
>TRBD2|TRBV6-5|TRBJ2-7|.
CASNGRGAGDYEQYF
TGTGCCAGCAACGGTAGGGGTGCGGGGGATTACGAGCAGTACTTC
>.|TRBV27|TRBJ1-1|.
CASSPLRAGPGGFF
TGTGCCAGCAGTCCTCTACGGGCAGGCCCAGGCGGGTTCTTT
>TRBD1|TRBV2|TRBJ2-1|.
CASNRADRGQFF
TGTGCCAGCAACCGGGCAGACAGGGGGCAGTTCTTC
>.|TRBV7-9|TRBJ2-2|.
CASSLLQLLTGELFF
TGTGCCAGCAGCTTACTACAGCTTTTAACCGGGGAGCTGTTTTTT
>.|TRBV5-1|TRBJ1-3|.
CASSLDVWGGGNTIYF
TGCGCCAGCAGCTTGGATGTTTGGGGCGGTGGAAACACCATATATTTT
>TRBD1|TRBV2|TRBJ1-1|.
CASRGQGVKNTEAFF
TGTGCCAGCAGGGGACAGGGGGTGAAGAACACTGAAGCTTTCTTT
>.|TRBV20-1|TRBJ2-1|.
CSARVGREQFF
TGCAGTGCTAGAGTGGGGCGTGAGCAGTTCTTC
>TRBD1|TRBV6-6|TRBJ2-7|.
CASSYAWDSQYF
TGTGCCAGCAGTTACGCCTGGGACAGCCAGTACTTC
>TRBD1|TRBV27|TRBJ1-6|.
CASRDVGQRNSPLHF
TGTGCCAGCAGGGACGTGGGACAGAGAAATTCACCCCTCCACTTT
>.|TRBV7-6|TRBJ2-3|.
CASSPAGTDTQYF
TGTGCCAGCAGCCCCGCGGGGACAGATACGCAGTATTTT
>TRBD2|TRBV6-1|TRBJ2-7|.
CASSEARGGLTGLADYEQYF
TGTGCCAGCAGTGAAGCGCGGGGGGGTTTGACGGGACTAGCGGACTACGAGCAGTACTTC
>.|TRBV7-6|TRBJ1-2|.
CASSSGIGDGFGYTF
TGTGCCAGCAGCTCGGGCATCGGGGATGGGTTTGGCTACACCTTC
>.|TRBV5-4|TRBJ2-7|.
CASSPDTYHEQYF
TGTGCCAGCAGCCCCGATACCTACCACGAGCAGTACTTC
>TRBD2|TRBV6-4|TRBJ2-6|few
CASSDSSGVGANVLTF
TGTGCCAGCAGTGACTCGAGCGGGGTTGGGGCCAACGTCCTGACTTTC
>TRBD2|TRBV7-9|TRBJ2-1|.
CASSLEGLAGSSYNEQFF
TGTGCCAGCAGCTTAGAGGGACTAGCGGGGAGCTCCTACAATGAGCAGTTCTTC